This T cell receptor (beta chain) stems from a study of regulatory T cells in long-lasting Graves disease. Turning to the study itself: Graves' patients with a new diagnosis had received antithyroid drugs under 3 months. Whole-study results and caveats: New patients shared about a thousand public clonotypes, fewer than the roughly 2,600 shared by persistent patients. Persistent Graves' patients had lower TCR diversity than newly diagnosed ones. It is possible that accuracy was reduced by the small size of the sample.

The time point was: newly diagnosed GD, antithyroid drugs for less than 3 months. From RNA extracted from PBMCs, the TCR library was made. Relying on iRepertoire HTBI primers and Arm-PCR of CDR3 regions, the team built TCR beta libraries. Via MiXCR, TCRdb re-called the multiplex PCR reads, giving one row per CDR3 protein. There are around 420,000 distinct CDR3 sequences in the sample; roughly 16% occur only once, and about a fifth lies in the top ten. The germline V and J ends were trimmed by 5 bases and 7 bases, with 11 bases remaining between them. This CDR3 region has 13 residues. Germline CDR1 is SGHTA and CDR2 is FQGTGA. Remarks on this clonotype: Its antigen is not identified.

J is TRBJ2-2 and V is TRBV7-3; no clear D gene. The TCR originated in a female donor with Graves disease. Specimen: peripheral blood mononuclear cells (PBMCs), collected at new diagnosis, from a patient treated with antithyroid drugs. This chain's CDR3 is CASSADVDGELFF. CDR3 nucleotides: TGTGCCAGCAGCGCCGATGTCGACGGGGAGCTGTTTTTT.